This T cell receptor (beta chain) was identified during a study of cytomegalovirus exposure and HLA in healthy donors (dated by TCRdb to the late 2010s). For the wider study: According to an earlier analysis of several hundred of the donors, about 190 million T cells yielded 117 million unique TCR beta sequences and around 280 Gb of sequence data. The study combined high-throughput TCR immunosequencing, statistical association of individual TCRs with disease status, and machine learning to predict cytomegalovirus infection status. The study aimed to test whether signatures of past pathogen exposure could be identified by cataloging public T cell receptors. The study profiled the T cell repertoires of hundreds of subjects by immunosequencing and related them to cytomegalovirus serostatus. An early release covering some 640 HLA-typed donors comprised 300 to 350 gigabases of sequencing data and approximately 80 million unique TCR sequences. To study patterns of TCR occurrence, a later analysis re-analyzed previously published TCR beta repertoires from hundreds of donors and added high-resolution HLA genotyping. Donor age, sex, ethnicity and CMV serostatus were compiled together with the repertoire data. Several DR-DQ haplotypes were handled as single units for association and clustering, since linkage in the cohort was strong. Rather than using new phenotypic data, the later analysis identified candidate immune exposures from TCR beta sequences and from how often those sequences occurred across donors. On average, roughly 240,000 unique TCR beta nucleotide sequences were sequenced per donor among roughly 430 genotyped donors of the cohort, with roughly 18% of those sequences being non-productive. Among the approximately 430 genotyped donors, around 79% belonged to the genetic ancestry cluster associated with self-reported Caucasian donors. All discovery cohort repertoires had been generated using a single sequencing platform. An earlier analysis of 500 to 750 of the donors applied high-throughput TCR beta sequencing to assess whether each TCR beta V gene segment acted as functional or pseudogenic. HLA typing covered class I and class II loci at four-digit resolution. Besides the first cohort of about 730 subjects, a separate validation cohort made up of 120 or so different subjects was used. Typing coverage differed by locus: A, B, C, DRB1 and DQB1 were typed in roughly 620-630 donors, DQA1 in 522, DPA1 in some 600, and DPB1 in just under 490. In a later genetic analysis, genome-wide SNP genotypes for about 65% of the 666 donors were used, and that subset was treated as a discovery cohort.

Reading the germline V gene (reference sequence) gives CDR1 MNHNY and CDR2 SVGAGI. The CDR3 contains 15 residues, cysteine and phenylalanine counted. Only the CDR3 portion is preserved as DNA: 45 bases, with reading frame beginning at the first base. For this chain, trimming is 5 bases at the V end and 2 bases at the J end, and the number of junction bases without a gene match is 7. The receptor library was made with the immunoSEQ multiplex PCR assay. The multiplex PCR relied on a mix of 60 forward primers for TCR Vbeta segments and 13 reverse primers for TCR Jbeta segments. A multiplex PCR assay on genomic DNA amplified the CDR3 region of rearranged TCR beta genes. On the Illumina HiSeq System, the amplified TCR beta libraries were sequenced as 87-base-pair reads. Under the source paper's analysis protocol: In a later analysis, some 80 million unique TCR beta chains were counted across the roughly 670 repertoires, and roughly 11 million of these chains were shared by at least two donors. To remove PCR and sequencing errors, raw reads were error-corrected and collapsed into unique sequences using a nearest-neighbor algorithm that merged closely related sequences. V, D and J gene segments were assigned by aligning CDR3 sequences to IMGT reference sequences. For a sequence to be retained, at least a six-nucleotide match to both a V gene segment and a J gene segment was required. Rearrangements were called productive when the CDR3 lacked stop codons and stayed in frame with V and J; all others were non-productive. CDR3 was defined according to IMGT convention as the region running from the second conserved V-encoded cysteine to the conserved J-encoded phenylalanine. The earlier analysis of some 600 of the donors excluded sequences that lacked an unambiguous match to a single V gene segment. An earlier analysis of 587 of the donors classified V segments as functional when productive rearrangements were above 56.7% and as segregating when the standard deviation between donors was above 5%. A statistical classification framework was built for diagnosing cytomegalovirus status from the catalog of TCR beta chain sequences. In a later analysis, V and J genes were assigned by comparing TCR nucleotide sequences against IMGT/GENE-DB human TR gene sequences. In a later analysis, CDR3 sequences and most-parsimonious VDJ recombination scenarios were assigned using the TCRdist pipeline. In a later analysis, every TCR beta chain was defined by the combination of its CDR3 amino acid sequence and its V-gene family, and reads without a unique V-gene family were dropped. To address suspected cross-contamination and a sequencing artifact, a later analysis removed under 600 highly shared, low-generation-probability nucleotide sequences. In a later analysis, a clonal expansion index for each public chain was calculated from normalized within-repertoire ranks of inferred template counts. A later analysis computed generation probabilities with a VDJ recombination model fitted to out-of-frame rearrangements, and checked the results against IGoR. Hypergeometric tests were used in a later analysis to score TCR-TCR, TCR-HLA and TCR-CMV co-occurrence, with a repertoire-size bias correction applied to the TCR pairs. In a later analysis, false discovery rates were estimated by permuting HLA or CMV assignments 20 times. In a later analysis, co-occurring TCRs were grouped using DBSCAN, and TCRdist sequence similarity was added for clustering within HLA-allele-positive subsets. For co-occurrence clustering, repertoires with fewer than 30,000 or more than 120,000 public chains were excluded, along with roughly five repertoires with anomalous nucleotide sharing. The table comes from immuneACCESS by way of TCRdb, which keeps in-frame sequences with V and J called. Part of the clones is missing from these tables; in studies checked, under half for an unresolved V gene and the rest for unknown reasons. V and J calls and clone size are copied from that table; D and trimming were computed from the DNA. Recorded for this sample are 90,000 to 100,000 clones; about 62% of them occurred a single time. Of the sample, roughly 3.9% is held by the ten largest clones.

Findings and caveats that apply to the study as a whole: Correlated functional status among segregating V segments might reflect linkage disequilibrium, but an unknown experimental factor could not be ruled out. A cluster of highly shared sequence variants was judged likely to be a technical artifact of the sequencing pipeline. Because counts were too low, more than 15 rarely observed V segments, including chromosome 9 orphons, were left out of the earlier analysis of 587 of the donors. Strong co-occurrence of HLA alleles, especially DR and DQ, made assigning TCR associations to individual alleles difficult. It was suggested by the authors that the approach could potentially be generalized to other disease states and immunological phenotypes. Most CMV-associated TCR beta chains appeared to be HLA-restricted in a later analysis, and the HLA associations seemed to be driven largely by CMV exposure. An earlier analysis of approximately 590 of the donors showed that most TCR beta V segments appeared in productive rearrangements either about 87% or about 30% of the time, which broadly matched IMGT annotations. V-gene and J-gene trimming of TCR beta chains was associated with a missense DCLRE1C variant in a later genetic analysis, and the association was replicated in an independent cohort. Some IMGT-functional V segments, including TRBV6-2 and TRBV6-3, could not be told apart with the 87-base-pair reads, so those segments were excluded. In vitro tests confirmed that a few of the cytomegalovirus-associated TCR beta chains recognize cytomegalovirus antigens. A later genetic analysis reported fewer N-insertions in productive TCRs among donors in an Asian-associated ancestry cluster than the roughly 700-donor mean. A later analysis found that HLA-associated TCR beta chains were more clonally expanded and had lower generation probabilities than equally common non-associated chains. Several of the top co-occurrence clusters appeared to be linked to parvovirus B19, influenza, CMV and Epstein-Barr virus, according to a later analysis. The cohort was sequenced for TCR beta chains only, and without alpha or paired-chain data the features that could be detected were limited. Sequencing depth was assumed to be roughly uniform across donors in the presence/absence analyses, though that assumption may not hold. The classifier was reported to diagnose cytomegalovirus status with high specificity and sensitivity in both the original and validation cohorts. A further reported finding was that TCR beta sequences accurately predicted the HLA-A and HLA-B alleles for most subjects in the first cohort. In a later analysis, the rate of TCR association differed among HLA loci, with DRB1 alleles having the most associated TCRs and HLA-C alleles having the fewest. Immune exposure information for the cohort was limited to CMV serostatus. Most TCR sequences were observed very rarely across donors, whereas some public TCRs were present in many individuals. Because HLA typing was unavailable for some donors at each locus, only the typed subset was used in association tests. In the study, approximately 150 TCR beta chains were listed as associated with cytomegalovirus. In a later analysis, over 15,000 TCR beta sequences were associated with specific HLA alleles at a false discovery rate of 0.05.

Only a few counts were recorded for this clone. The antigen this receptor binds is unknown. No per-base quality is available; no much larger clone lies one base away. In total, 500 to 700 healthy bone marrow donors made up the cohort. At the time of sampling, every cohort member was nominally healthy, though immune exposures that went unrecorded were likely present. The donor was CMV seronegative and was included in the group of a few hundred seronegative cohort members. Every donor gave a peripheral blood sample, and the peripheral blood mononuclear cells from that sample were used for TCR beta sequencing. Genomic DNA was extracted from the blood cell samples with the Qiagen DNeasy Blood Extraction Kit.

The chain is encoded by TRBV6-6 joined to TRBJ2-7, with 9 central nucleotides matching TRBD2. Sequencing input: PBMCs. The receptor comes from a young man in good health and CMV-seronegative. The nucleotide sequence reads TGTGCCAGCAGTGACATAGCGGGGGTGGCCTACGAGCAGTACTTC. Its amino acids are CASSDIAGVAYEQYF.